This T cell receptor beta chain was identified in a study of CD8 T cells in ankylosing spondylitis (dated 2017 in TCRdb). The study in broad terms: To find TCR variants linked to disease, the study profiled T cell receptor beta repertoires in ankylosing spondylitis patients and healthy donors. The full study cohort was made up of about two dozen ankylosing spondylitis patients and 108 healthy donors. Peripheral blood was sampled, and synovial fluid was also collected from ankylosing spondylitis patients.

With regard to this clonotype: Its antigen remains unidentified. No base quality values were provided; no much bigger clone lies one nucleotide off.

The investigation overall reported the following: Blood from ankylosing spondylitis patients appeared to be characterized by a TCR beta motif composed of roughly eight highly homologous amino acid variants. The disease-linked clones had a CD8+ phenotype and were found at relatively low frequencies in peripheral blood. Some of the motif variants had been reported before in the synovial fluid and blood of reactive arthritis patients, a finding that suggests common disease-initiation mechanisms. The disease-linked clones were reported as significantly enriched in matched synovial fluid samples from ankylosing spondylitis patients.

The sequencing machine was an Illumina HiSeq 2500. Quantitative 5'-RACE with molecular barcodes was used to prepare TCR beta libraries. In the paper's pipeline: A new computational method based on a probabilistic model of VDJ rearrangement was used to identify disease-linked TCR variants. TCRdb redid the processing of the public reads, applying fastp at Q25 and MiXCR, and retained in-frame beta chains. Each entry merges the rows of one CDR3 protein and shows their most common DNA and genes. For this entry, the V and J calls and clone size follow TCRdb and not the study's own pipeline. The sample includes over 700,000 distinct CDR3 sequences, with around a fifth observed a single time. Of the sample, about a fifth is held by the ten largest clones. Trimming costs V 1 base and J 2 bases, and their ends lie 7 bases apart. Measured from the cysteine to the phenylalanine, the CDR3 is 14 residues long. The kept DNA is CDR3 alone, 42 bases in frame from the first base.

The V and J segments used are TRBV12-3 or TRBV12-4 and TRBJ2-3; the D gene lacks a confident call. This receptor was identified in a male donor with ankylosing spondylitis. Sequenced material: blood, either unsorted or a sorted T cell fraction (not recorded which). CDR3 loop: CASSLGAVTDTQYF. Read as DNA, the sequence is TGTGCCAGCAGTTTAGGGGCGGTCACAGATACGCAGTATTTT.